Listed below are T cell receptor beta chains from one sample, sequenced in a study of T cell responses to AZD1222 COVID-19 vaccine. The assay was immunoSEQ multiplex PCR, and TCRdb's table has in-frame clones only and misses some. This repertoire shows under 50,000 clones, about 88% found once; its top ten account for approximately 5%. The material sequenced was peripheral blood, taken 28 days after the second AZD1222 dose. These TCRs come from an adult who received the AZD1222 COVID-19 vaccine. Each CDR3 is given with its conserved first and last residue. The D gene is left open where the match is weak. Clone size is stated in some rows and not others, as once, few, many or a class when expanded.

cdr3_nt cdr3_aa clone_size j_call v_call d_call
TGCGCCAGCAGCACCAAGTGGGCGGGGCGCTGGGAGACCCAGTACTTC CASSTKWAGRWETQYF NA TRBJ2-5 TRBV4-3 NA
TGTGCCATCAGGGGACAGGGAGTCAACTATGGCTACACCTTC CAIRGQGVNYGYTF NA TRBJ1-2 TRBV10-3 TRBD1
TGTGCCAGCAGCTCATCCGGGACAGGGGACGGCTACACCTTC CASSSSGTGDGYTF NA TRBJ1-2 TRBV7-9 TRBD1
TGTGCCAGCAGCTCCCAGCGGGGCGGGAGGGCCAGCAATGAGCAGTTCTTC CASSSQRGGRASNEQFF NA TRBJ2-1 TRBV11-2 TRBD2
TGTGCCAGCAGTTTGGGGACAGGGGGGTACGAGCAGTACTTC CASSLGTGGYEQYF NA TRBJ2-7 TRBV28 TRBD1
TGTGCCAGCAGTCCGGGTCTCTATGGCTACACCTTC CASSPGLYGYTF NA TRBJ1-2 TRBV6-2/TRBV6-3 NA
TGTGCCAGTAGTGAGGCTAGCGGGGGGCCTCCAAGCTTC CASSEASGGPPSF NA TRBJ2-7 TRBV19 TRBD2
TGTGCCAGCAGCTTATTTTCCGGGGCGCGGAACTATGGCTACACCTTC CASSLFSGARNYGYTF NA TRBJ1-2 TRBV7-9 NA
TGTGCCAGCAAGCGGACTAACACTGAAGCTTTCTTT CASKRTNTEAFF NA TRBJ1-1 TRBV6-5 NA
TGTGCCAGCTCACCCGATTCCAGTCGGAGCCAGCCCCAGCATTTT CASSPDSSRSQPQHF once TRBJ1-5 TRBV18 NA
TGTGCCAGCAGCTTGGACAGGGTGGATGGCTACACCTTC CASSLDRVDGYTF NA TRBJ1-2 TRBV5-6 NA
TGTGCCAGCTCACCTGGACGGTCCTATGGCTACACCTTC CASSPGRSYGYTF NA TRBJ1-2 TRBV18 NA
TGTGCCAGCAGTTTATCGATTGGACTAGCGGGGTCGGATACGCAGTATTTT CASSLSIGLAGSDTQYF NA TRBJ2-3 TRBV27 TRBD2
TGTGCCAGCAGTCGGGACAGCAGCTCCTACAATGAGCAGTTCTTC CASSRDSSSYNEQFF NA TRBJ2-1 TRBV6-4 TRBD1
TGTGCCAGCAGTTTTTCTAGAGTTGGGACTAGCGGTTACAATGAGCAGTTCTTC CASSFSRVGTSGYNEQFF NA TRBJ2-1 TRBV28 TRBD2
TGCGCCAGCAGCCGACAGGGGATGAGGGAGCAGTACTTC CASSRQGMREQYF NA TRBJ2-7 TRBV5-1 TRBD1
TGCGCCAGTGACAGGGATAGGAACACTGAAGCTTTCTTT CASDRDRNTEAFF NA TRBJ1-1 TRBV10-2 TRBD1
TGTGCCAGCAGTCTAAGGCGACAGGGGGCGGTAGTAGGTGGCTACACCTTC CASSLRRQGAVVGGYTF NA TRBJ1-2 TRBV27 TRBD1
TGTGCCAGCTCACCGCAGGGGGACACTGAAGCTTTCTTT CASSPQGDTEAFF NA TRBJ1-1 TRBV18 TRBD1
TGTGCCAGCGGGACAGGGGGCGGAAATGGCTACACCTTC CASGTGGGNGYTF NA TRBJ1-2 TRBV12-3/TRBV12-4 TRBD1
TGTGCCAGCAGTCCCGGGACCACCTCCTACGAGCAGTACTTC CASSPGTTSYEQYF few TRBJ2-7 TRBV6-2/TRBV6-3 NA
TGTGCCAGCAGCTTAACAGGGCTTGGGGACTATGGCTACACCTTC CASSLTGLGDYGYTF NA TRBJ1-2 TRBV7-9 NA
TGTGCCAGCAGCCCAAGGTCCAGACCTGGAAACACCATATATTTT CASSPRSRPGNTIYF once TRBJ1-3 TRBV13 NA
TGTGCCAGCAGCTTAGCGTTTACAGTTAGCAATCAGCCCCAGCATTTT CASSLAFTVSNQPQHF once TRBJ1-5 TRBV7-2 NA
TGCGCCAGCAGTGATGGGACAGGGGGACAGCCCCAGCATTTT CASSDGTGGQPQHF NA TRBJ1-5 TRBV10-2 TRBD1
TGTGCCATCAGTGAGTCGTACAGGGGGGATAATTCACCCCTCCACTTT CAISESYRGDNSPLHF once TRBJ1-6 TRBV10-3 TRBD1
TGTGCCAGCAGCCCTGATTGGGACAGCTCTTACGAGCAGTACTTC CASSPDWDSSYEQYF NA TRBJ2-7 TRBV7-9 TRBD1
TGCGCCAGCAGCCCCACGACAGGTCCGAACACCGGGGAGCTGTTTTTT CASSPTTGPNTGELFF NA TRBJ2-2 TRBV4-1 NA
TGTGCCAGCAGTTTAAATGCAGTAATATCCACTGAAGCTTTCTTT CASSLNAVISTEAFF NA TRBJ1-1 TRBV27 NA
TGTGCCAGCAGTGGGAGGGGGGGCTTTTCTAATTCACCCCTCCACTTT CASSGRGGFSNSPLHF NA TRBJ1-6 TRBV27 NA
TGTGCCATCAGTGACGGGACAGTCACCTACGAGCAGTACTTC CAISDGTVTYEQYF NA TRBJ2-7 TRBV10-3 TRBD1
TGTGCCAGCAGTCCCATCCAGATGAATCAGCCCCAGCATTTT CASSPIQMNQPQHF few TRBJ1-5 TRBV6-6 NA
TGTGCCACCCGAGGGACAGGGGGCGGGGGCACAGATACGCAGTATTTT CATRGTGGGGTDTQYF NA TRBJ2-3 TRBV24-1 TRBD1
TGTGCCATCAGTGGGGTGACTAGCGTAGCCAATGAGCAGTTCTTC CAISGVTSVANEQFF NA TRBJ2-1 TRBV10-3 TRBD2
TGTGCCAGCAGTCCACCGGACAGTTACACTGAAGCTTTCTTT CASSPPDSYTEAFF NA TRBJ1-1 TRBV28 NA
TGTGCCAGCAGCGTAGGAGGGGACAATGAGCAGTTCTTC CASSVGGDNEQFF NA TRBJ2-1 TRBV9 NA